A selection of T cell receptor beta chains follows, all from one sample in a study of blood T cell repertoires in COVID-19. Assay: immunoSEQ multiplex PCR; the TCRdb copy retains only in-frame clones and omits some. Of under 200,000 clones detected, roughly 88% appear once; the ten largest clones hold under 15%. Material: PBMCs or T cells enriched from blood (not recorded which). The source of these receptors is a woman in her sixties who had recovered from COVID-19. CDR3s include the opening cysteine and the closing phenylalanine or tryptophan. Some rows mark clone size as missing; the rest say once, few, many or name a class of expanded clone.

10,TRBV28,.,CASRGRKLFF
13,TRBV9,few,CASSVGANTEAFF
11,TRBV29-1,once,CSVVSISEAFF
15,TRBV7-8,.,CASSFLSQGSWEQFF
16,TRBV7-9,.,CASRDGTGLRNSPLHF
16,TRBV5-1,.,CASSPAGQGLNTEAFF
16,TRBV4-1,once,CASSQDRTATNEKLFF
14,TRBV7-2,.,CASSPGPRGTEAFF
16,TRBV9,.,CASSERTSGIENTQYF
14,TRBV18,.,CASSRQGTNTEAFF
15,TRBV9,.,CASSVDTGVGNIQYF
17,TRBV3-1/TRBV3-2,.,CASSHAPGQASYNEQFF
12,TRBV7-3,.,CASSNPGLTIYF
16,TRBV5-4,.,CASSPYRQCLRYEQYF
13,TRBV30,once,CAWSRQGYQPQHF
14,TRBV5-1,.,CASSYTSGTYEQYF
14,TRBV11-2,.,CASSGQVVSYEQYF
15,TRBV5-1,few,CASSSGGTGVYGYTF
20,TRBV7-7,few,CASSFKGSGLAGVGGDTQYF
15,TRBV11-2,.,CASAGSSGGAKEQYF
15,TRBV7-9,.,CASSPRSSGVDTQYF
17,TRBV9,.,CASSYQGQGISNYGYTF
16,TRBV21-1,.,CASSNLTSGRINEQFF
14,TRBV7-3,few,CASSSQGQNTEAFF